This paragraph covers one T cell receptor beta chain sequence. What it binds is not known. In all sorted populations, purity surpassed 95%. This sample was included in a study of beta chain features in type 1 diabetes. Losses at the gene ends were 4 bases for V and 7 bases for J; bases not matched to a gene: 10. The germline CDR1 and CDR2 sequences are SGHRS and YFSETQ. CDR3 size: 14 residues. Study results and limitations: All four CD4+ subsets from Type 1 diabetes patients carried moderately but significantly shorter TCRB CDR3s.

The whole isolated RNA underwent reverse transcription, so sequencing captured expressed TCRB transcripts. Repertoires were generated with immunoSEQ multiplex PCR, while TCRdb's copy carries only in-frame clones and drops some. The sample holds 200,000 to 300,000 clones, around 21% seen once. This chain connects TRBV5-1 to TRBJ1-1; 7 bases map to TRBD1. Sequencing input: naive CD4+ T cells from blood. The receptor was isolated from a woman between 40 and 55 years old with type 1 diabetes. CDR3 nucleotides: TGCGCCAGCAGCCCGGGACAGCGTTTGGGTGAAGCTTTCTTT. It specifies CASSPGQRLGEAFF. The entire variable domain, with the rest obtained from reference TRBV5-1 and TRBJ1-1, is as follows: KAGVTQTPRYLIKTRGQQVTLSCSPISGHRSVSWYQQTPGQGLQFLFEYFSETQRNKGNFPGRFSGRQFSNSRSEMNVSTLELGDSALYLCASSPGQRLGEAFFGQGTRLTVV.